The 27 T cell receptor beta chains in this list originate from one sample, sequenced in a study of blood T cell repertoires in COVID-19. Clones were read by immunoSEQ multiplex PCR, and TCRdb kept only the in-frame ones, dropping some. The sample carries 130,000 to 150,000 clones, 85% to 90% recorded once. The sequencing sample was made of peripheral blood. These receptors were obtained from an elderly man with acute or convalescent COVID-19.

The chain uses TRBV7-9 and TRBJ2-5; 15 bases are a match to TRBD2. CDR1 and CDR2 (germline): SEHNR, FQNEAQ (reference sequence). This CDR3 contains 17 residues. V lost 4 bases to trimming and J lost 6 bases; unmatched junction nucleotides: 9. The CDR3, as DNA: TGTGCCAGCAGCTCATGGACTAGCGGGGGGGCCCTCCAGACCCAGTACTTC. It is translated as CASSSWTSGGALQTQYF.

This sequence joins TRBV6-4 and TRBJ1-6; 10 bases line up with TRBD1. The germline CDR1 and CDR2 sequences are MRHNA and SNTAGT. This CDR3 has 14 amino acids. The V gene end was trimmed by 3 bases and the J gene end by 10 bases; junction bases not matched to a gene: 3. The CDR3 nucleotides are TGTGCCAGCAGTGAAGGACAGGGGGTGTCACCCCTCCACTTT. It codes for CASSEGQGVSPLHF.

The J gene is TRBJ2-2, the V gene TRBV7-2; D is perhaps TRBD1 (5 bases). The V gene lost 1 base and the J gene lost 6 bases, with 9 bases spanning the gap. The CDR3 spans 14 residues. CDR1 SGHTA and CDR2 FQGNSA come from the germline V gene. DNA of the CDR3: TGTGCCAGCAGCTTAGGGACATACGCCGGGGAGCTGTTTTTT. This sequence encodes CASSLGTYAGELFF. Full variable domain (remainder filled in from reference TRBV7-2 and TRBJ2-2): GAGVSQSPSNKVTEKGKDVELRCDPISGHTALYWYRQSLGQGLEFLIYFQGNSAPDKSGLPSDRFSAERTGGSVSTLTIQRTQQEDSAVYLCASSLGTYAGELFFGEGSRLTVL.

The rearrangement uses TRBV7-8 and TRBJ1-3, with D uncertain. There are 15 residues in the CDR3. Germline CDR1 and CDR2: SGHVS and FQNEAQ. V lost 5 bases and J lost 4, with 15 bases in between. The CDR3 nucleotides are TGTGCCAGCAGCCCCCCCGCGGGGTACGGAAACACCATATATTTT. This translates into CASSPPAGYGNTIYF. Combining the CDR3 with reference TRBV7-8 and TRBJ1-3 gives the whole variable domain GAGVSQSPRYKVAKRGQDVALRCDPISGHVSLFWYQQALGQGPEFLTYFQNEAQLDKSGLPSDRFFAERPEGSVSTLKIQRTQQEDSAVYLCASSPPAGYGNTIYFGEGSWLTVV.

V usage is TRBV12-3 or TRBV12-4 and J usage is TRBJ1-1; D is uncertain. V was pared by 6 bases and J by 1 base, with 9 bases between. The CDR3 sequence is 13 residues long. CDR3 in amino acids: CASRRPGNTEAFF. DNA of the CDR3: TGTGCCAGCAGGCGGCCGGGGAACACTGAAGCTTTCTTT.

The chain is built from TRBV10-3 and TRBJ1-6; TRBD1 is a possible D gene (5 bases). Germline CDR1 is ENHRY and CDR2 is SYGVKD. The CDR3 sequence is 16 residues long. The V gene lost 5 bases and the J gene lost 9 bases, with 20 bases spanning the gap. Here the CDR3 DNA reads TGTGCCATCAGTTCCATGACAGTTCAAGAAACTTCACCCCTCCACTTT. Encoded protein: CAISSMTVQETSPLHF.

In DNA form, the CDR3 reads TGTGCCAGCGCTCGTCTTGAGGGCTACACCTTC. Protein sequence: CASARLEGYTF. The chain joins TRBV12-3 or TRBV12-4 to TRBJ1-2; D ambiguous. The CDR3 contains 11 residues. The germline V and J ends were trimmed by 8 bases and 8 bases, with 12 bases remaining between them.

The chain uses TRBV2 and TRBJ2-2; 8 nucleotides agree with TRBD1. V lost 6 bases to trimming and J lost 9 bases; unmatched junction nucleotides: 3. Germline V CDR1 and CDR2: SNHLY, FYNNEI. The CDR3 is 12 residues long. CDR3 DNA: TGTGCCAGCAGACAGGGGGTCAGGGAGCTGTTTTTT. Protein sequence: CASRQGVRELFF.

This clone has only one observation. The CDR3 loop is CASSRLAGGSTDTQYF. CDR3 sequence (DNA): TGTGCCAGCAGTCGACTAGCGGGGGGAAGCACAGATACGCAGTATTTT. The chain has TRBV7-9 and TRBJ2-3; 13 nucleotides match TRBD2. Germline V lookup: CDR1 SEHNR, CDR2 FQNEAQ (reference sequence). The CDR3 is 16 amino acids. The trim removed 6 bases at V and 0 bases at J, leaving 3 bases unmatched.

The rearrangement links TRBV28 to TRBJ2-3; D call uncertain. Germline lookup yields CDR1 MDHEN and CDR2 SYDVKM. V was trimmed by 4 bases and J by 5 bases, leaving 4 bases between them. The CDR3 extends over 11 amino acids. This CDR3 reads CASSSIDTQYF. In nucleotides, the CDR3 is TGTGCCAGCAGTTCAATAGATACGCAGTATTTT. Together with reference TRBV28 and TRBJ2-3, the CDR3 gives the full variable domain: DVKVTQSSRYLVKRTGEKVFLECVQDMDHENMFWYRQDPGLGLRLIYFSYDVKMKEKGDIPEGYSVSREKKERFSLILESASTNQTSMYLCASSSIDTQYFGPGTRLTVL.

The chain employs TRBV4-2 and TRBJ1-5; possibly TRBD1 for D (5 bases). Per the germline V gene, CDR1 is LGHNA and CDR2 is YNFKEQ. V was clipped by 0 bases and J by 0 bases, with 12 bases between them. The CDR3 sequence is 17 residues long. CDR3 DNA: TGTGCCAGCAGCCAAGAGGGGTCCGGGGGTAGCAATCAGCCCCAGCATTTT. Translation: CASSQEGSGGSNQPQHF.

In this sample, this clone turned up a few times. The V gene is TRBV2, the J gene TRBJ2-1, with 11 bases aligning to TRBD1. The CDR3 is 14 residues long. V was pared by 4 bases and J by 5 bases, with 1 base of the junction left unmatched. Germline loops: CDR1 SNHLY, CDR2 FYNNEI. In DNA, the CDR3 is TGTGCCAGCAGTGCGGACAGGGGGCACAATGAGCAGTTCTTC. It translates to CASSADRGHNEQFF.

The chain is built from TRBV27 and TRBJ1-4; TRBD1 is a possible D gene (5 bases). The V gene lost 6 bases and the J gene lost 6 bases, with 11 bases spanning the gap. Germline V gene sequence: CDR1 MNHEY, CDR2 SMNVEV (reference sequence). This CDR3 region has 13 residues. This chain's CDR3 is CASRGHLYEKLFF. The CDR3 coding sequence is TGTGCCAGCAGGGGGCACTTGTATGAAAAACTGTTTTTT. The full variable domain, completed using reference TRBV27 and TRBJ1-4, is EAQVTQNPRYLITVTGKKLTVTCSQNMNHEYMSWYRQDPGLGLRQIYYSMNVEVTDKGDVPEGYKVSRKEKRNFPLILESPSPNQTSLYFCASRGHLYEKLFFGSGTQLSVL.

V and J are TRBV25-1 and TRBJ2-5; a weak D match, TRBD2 (5 bases). CDR1 is MGHDK and CDR2 is SYGVNS in the germline V gene. Trimming took off 7 bases at V and 4 bases at J, with 13 bases between the two ends. This CDR3 has 13 amino acids. DNA of the CDR3: TGTGCCAGCATCGGATACGGAGGAGAGACCCAGTACTTC. Translated, it gives CASIGYGGETQYF.

The sample holds one count of this clone. As DNA, the CDR3 is TGTGCCAGCAGTCCGGGGACAGGTGGGTACACTGAAGCTTTCTTT. This gives the protein CASSPGTGGYTEAFF. The chain employs TRBV27 and TRBJ1-1; 8 bases line up with TRBD1. V shed 5 bases and J 3 bases; nucleotides not matched to a gene: 8. CDR3 length equals 15 residues. The germline V gene has CDR1 MNHEY and CDR2 SMNVEV (reference sequence).

The chain couples TRBV5-8 to TRBJ1-5, with 8 bases matching TRBD1. Germline loops: CDR1 SGHTS, CDR2 YDEGEE. Trimming at V came to 2 bases and at J to 2 bases, leaving 3 bases not matched to a gene. The CDR3 loop spans 15 amino acids. CDR3 in amino acids: CASSLTGGGNQPQHF. CDR3 sequence (DNA): TGTGCCAGCAGCTTAACAGGGGGGGGCAATCAGCCCCAGCATTTT.

This clone was counted a single time. The chain employs TRBV11-2 and TRBJ2-7; D is unclear. Trimming removed 3 bases from V and 7 bases from J, with 16 bases in between. This CDR3 is 14 amino acids long. Germline assignment: CDR1 SGHAT and CDR2 FQNNGV. CDR3 DNA sequence: TGTGCCAGCAGCTTCAATCCCTCGAACATAGAGCAGTACTTC. Translated, it gives CASSFNPSNIEQYF.

This clone was picked up one time. V and J are TRBV24-1 and TRBJ2-1, with D perhaps matching TRBD1 (6 bases). The ends were cut back, 4 bases at V and 8 bases at J, with 17 bases in the middle. CDR3 length: 15 residues. Germline lookup yields CDR1 KGHDR and CDR2 SFDVKD. CDR3 loop: CATSDTGTTNHEQFF. The CDR3 region has the DNA TGTGCCACCAGTGACACCGGGACAACGAATCATGAGCAGTTCTTC.

The genes are TRBV2 and TRBJ1-5, with D unclear. Trimming shortened V by 7 bases and J by 4 bases, and 11 bases separated the two germline ends. From germline, CDR1 is SNHLY and CDR2 FYNNEI. The CDR3 is 13 residues long. The CDR3 DNA is TGTGCCAGCACAAACGGGTGGAATCAGCCCCAGCATTTT. It specifies CASTNGWNQPQHF.

This clone has only one observation. V usage is TRBV28 and J usage is TRBJ1-2, with 11 bases fitting TRBD1. The CDR3 has 13 residues. V was clipped by 11 bases and J by 5 bases; unmatched bases: 7. Germline CDR1 is MDHEN and CDR2 is SYDVKM. Here the CDR3 reads CAGSGTGGYGYTF. CDR3 DNA sequence: TGTGCCGGGTCCGGGACAGGGGGATATGGCTACACCTTC.

J is TRBJ2-5 and V is TRBV2, with 11 bases matching TRBD2. V trimming: 2 bases; J trimming: 5 bases; junction bases outside the gene matches: 4. The V gene's germline CDR1 is SNHLY and CDR2 FYNNEI. The CDR3 is 15 residues long. The CDR3 protein is CASSERSSGGETQYF. The CDR3 DNA is TGTGCCAGCAGTGAAAGGTCTAGCGGGGGGGAGACCCAGTACTTC. The whole variable domain, remainder taken from reference TRBV2 and TRBJ2-5, is EPEVTQTPSHQVTQMGQEVILRCVPISNHLYFYWYRQILGQKVEFLVSFYNNEISEKSEIFDDQFSVERPDGSNFTLKIRSTKLEDSAMYFCASSERSSGGETQYFGPGTRLLVL.

This rearrangement joins TRBV10-3 to TRBJ2-7, with TRBD1 as a possible D gene (5 bases). With 1 base removed from V and 0 bases from J, the gap between germline ends came to 7 bases. Germline-derived CDR1 and CDR2 are ENHRY and SYGVKD. The CDR3 totals 14 residues. The DNA of the CDR3 is TGTGCCATCAGTGAGTACAGGAACTCCTACGAGCAGTACTTC. This codes for CAISEYRNSYEQYF.

This chain links TRBV19 with TRBJ2-2; TRBD1 is a possible D gene (6 bases). Germline V gene lookup returns CDR1 LNHDA and CDR2 SQIVND (reference sequence). V was shortened by 10 bases and J by 2 bases, with 20 bases between the two germline ends. This CDR3 comprises 16 residues. The CDR3: CATFKSGTLNTGELFF. DNA of the CDR3: TGTGCCACCTTTAAGTCCGGGACACTCAACACCGGGGAGCTGTTTTTT.

The chain couples TRBV19 to TRBJ2-1; a possible D gene is TRBD2 (5 bases). Germline CDR1 is LNHDA and CDR2 is SQIVND (reference sequence). The CDR3 totals 14 residues. Trimming pared 5 bases from V and 0 bases from J, leaving 8 bases between. The CDR3 protein is CASSAGYSYNEQFF. CDR3 sequence (DNA): TGTGCCAGTAGTGCGGGCTACTCCTACAATGAGCAGTTCTTC.

The chain employs TRBV27 and TRBJ1-5; 9 bases agree with TRBD1. Germline V gives CDR1 MNHEY, CDR2 SMNVEV (reference sequence). The V gene end was trimmed by 2 bases and the J gene end by 7 bases; junction bases not matched to a gene: 6. The CDR3 runs to 15 residues. The CDR3 loop reads CASSLVQGARQPQHF. The CDR3 DNA reads as TGTGCCAGCAGTTTAGTACAGGGGGCGCGGCAGCCCCAGCATTTT.

This clone was found a few times. This chain joins TRBV19 and TRBJ2-7; 12 nucleotides line up with TRBD2. Germline V gives CDR1 LNHDA, CDR2 SQIVND (reference sequence). After removal of 4 bases from V and 2 bases from J, the junction contained 3 bases not matched to a gene. This CDR3 has 15 amino acids. The CDR3 DNA sequence: TGTGCCAGTAGTAGGACTAGCGGGAATACCTACGAGCAGTACTTC. Its translation: CASSRTSGNTYEQYF.

This chain links TRBV14 with TRBJ2-5; 7 positions agree with TRBD2. The CDR3 loop spans 15 amino acids. J lost 7 bases, V lost 4 bases, and 12 bases had no gene match. Germline lookup yields CDR1 SGHDN and CDR2 FVKESK. The CDR3 DNA reads TGTGCCAGCAGCCTACGTACAGCGGGGTCCGGGACCCAGTACTTC. Its protein is CASSLRTAGSGTQYF.